A single sample gave rise to the 8 T cell receptor beta chains below, sequenced in a study of blood T cell repertoires in COVID-19 (dated by TCRdb to 2020 to 2021). Library preparation was by the immunoSEQ multiplex PCR assay. What TCRdb holds here is the immuneACCESS table cut down to in-frame rearrangements. Part of the clones is not present; checked against another copy, under half of the missing clones reflect an unresolved V gene, and the others are unexplained. In all, the sample holds 120,000 to 150,000 clones, and more than 80% of those were seen once. Of the sample, more than 9.5% falls within the top ten clones. Sequenced input: peripheral blood. The receptor set was obtained from a woman aged 80 or over with acute or convalescent COVID-19.

This chain links TRBV9 with TRBJ2-6, with 8 bases fitting TRBD1. Germline CDR1 reads SGDLS; CDR2 reads YYNGEE. V was clipped by 3 bases and J by 0 bases; unmatched bases: 5. The CDR3 totals 17 residues. The CDR3 DNA reads TGTGCCAGCAGCGGCACAGGGGGAAGCTCTGGGGCCAACGTCCTGACTTTC. This sequence encodes CASSGTGGSSGANVLTF.

The V call is TRBV6-5, the J call TRBJ1-1, with D hard to call. V was cut by 8 bases and J by 2 bases, with 9 bases left in between. This CDR3 spans 12 amino acids. Germline V CDR1 and CDR2: MNHEY, SVGAGI. DNA for the CDR3: TGTGCCAGCGTCCATCCCAACACTGAAGCTTTCTTT. Translating gives CASVHPNTEAFF.

The gene calls are TRBV7-9 and TRBJ2-3; perhaps TRBD2 as D (6 bases). Trimming removed 5 bases at V and 7 bases at J, with 13 bases between. The CDR3 has 13 amino acids. Looked up from germline, CDR1 is SEHNR and CDR2 is FQNEAQ (reference sequence). The CDR3 DNA reads TGTGCCAGCAGCCCGGGACTTTCCCATACGCAGTATTTT. As protein: CASSPGLSHTQYF.

The V call is TRBV5-1, the J call TRBJ2-7, with TRBD2 matching 16 bases. The CDR3 is 16 residues long. Losses at the gene ends were 4 bases for V and 5 bases for J; bases not matched to a gene: 6. Germline loops: CDR1 SGHRS, CDR2 YFSETQ. CDR3 in DNA: TGCGCCAGCAGCCCAGCGGGACTAGCGGGGGGGGACGAGCAGTACTTC. It yields the protein CASSPAGLAGGDEQYF.

This chain joins TRBV4-3 and TRBJ1-2; D is uncertain. The germline CDR1 and CDR2 sequences are LGHNA and YSLEER. This CDR3 has 15 residues. V was pared by 0 bases and J by 1 base, with 9 bases between. The CDR3 DNA follows: TGCGCCAGCAGCCAAGATCTCCCAGATAACTATGGCTACACCTTC. Translating gives CASSQDLPDNYGYTF.

The V gene is TRBV30, the J gene TRBJ1-5; D gene ambiguous. The germline CDR1 and CDR2 sequences are GTSNPN and SVGIG (reference sequence). Trimming removed 3 bases at V and 4 bases at J, with 13 bases between. The CDR3 loop spans 14 amino acids. CDR3 bases: TGTGCCTGGAGCCCTGACACCCGGAATCAGCCCCAGCATTTT. Translation gives CAWSPDTRNQPQHF. Drawing the rest from reference TRBV30 and TRBJ1-5, the complete variable domain is SQTIHQWPATLVQPVGSPLSLECTVEGTSNPNLYWYRQAAGRGLQLLFYSVGIGQISSEVPQNLSASRPQDRQFILSSKKLLLSDSGFYLCAWSPDTRNQPQHFGDGTRLSIL.

This clone was counted a few times. The gene calls are TRBV11-3 and TRBJ2-2; no definite D call. Germline V gives CDR1 SGHNT, CDR2 YENEEA. The germline V and J ends were trimmed by 3 bases and 4 bases, with 6 bases remaining between them. The CDR3 is 13 amino acids. The CDR3, as DNA: TGTGCCAGCAGCTTTGTCGGCACCGGGGAGCTGTTTTTT. This codes for CASSFVGTGELFF.

The V and J genes are TRBV5-1 and TRBJ1-2, with TRBD1 as a possible D gene (6 bases). There are 14 residues in the CDR3. The germline V gene has CDR1 SGHRS and CDR2 YFSETQ. V shed 4 bases and J shed 6 bases, with 16 bases lying between them. The CDR3 is CASSQGGGEDGYTF. The CDR3, as DNA: TGCGCCAGCAGCCAAGGGGGGGGAGAGGATGGCTACACCTTC.